This TCR beta chain is drawn from a study of shared clonotypes between healthy human individuals (dated by TCRdb to about 2020). In the study overall: The cohort comprised a couple of women and a few men aged 18 to 49 years. The study deeply sequenced blood TCR repertoires of several healthy adults to estimate repertoire size and the extent of clonotype sharing between individuals. To increase sequencing depth and limit assay-specific biases, TCR repertoire library preparation and sequencing were carried out by different laboratories using diverse techniques. Per donor, leukapheresis produced somewhere between about 0.94 and 9 billion PBMCs. General study outcomes and caveats: Because the study included only a small number of donors, the genetic and exposure-history diversity represented was limited. Sampling was restricted to blood, and TCR repertoires in tissue are likely to differ from TCR repertoires in blood. Pairwise subsampling indicated that sequencing depth was expected to affect the degree of clonotype sharing among donors.

As concerns this clone: No antigen is known for it. No base qualities exist here, and no much larger clone lies one base off it.

TCR CDR3 regions were amplified from genomic DNA by multiplex PCR using the deep immunoSEQ assay. Extracted genomic DNA from each cell subset was distributed evenly across all wells of several immunoSEQ 96-well plates, and each plate was treated as a replicate. For unsorted PBMC, approximately 300 ng of genomic DNA, equivalent to about 32,000 T cell genomes, went into each replicate PCR. Genomic DNA from unsorted PBMC was sequenced over ten immunoSEQ deep assay plates. Purified libraries were quantified with a Qubit 3.0 fluorometer, sized on a Bioanalyzer 2100, and re-quantified with the KAPA Library Quantification kit. A separate single-read 150-cycle Illumina NextSeq 550 flow cell was used to sequence each immunoSEQ 96-well plate. Per the source publication's procedure: Because only junctional sequences without quality scores were contained in the immunoSEQ output, filtering matching that applied to full-length reads could not be performed. Sequences were annotated with PyIR, a Python wrapper for IgBLAST v1.9, and V/J genes and CDR3 were assigned using IMGT germline references. Reads with weak V/J assignments (E-value above 1e-6), missing CDR3, stop codons, out-of-frame junctions, or ambiguous translated residues were removed. A V3J clonotype was defined by an identical inferred V gene, J gene, and CDR3 amino acid sequence. Percentage overlap between repertoires was computed as shared unique clonotypes divided by the size of the smaller repertoire. RTK rarefaction, the Chao1 estimator, and Recon v2.1 estimates of unobserved clonotypes were used to assess repertoire richness. In TCRdb, the immuneACCESS table is reduced to in-frame sequences with V and J assigned. These tables do not hold every clone; where another copy was compared, an unresolved V gene accounts for under half, and the others remain unexplained. The D gene and trimming were derived from the DNA, and the V and J assignments and clone size from that table. For this sample there are fewer than 600,000 clones; about four fifths appear just once. Of the sample, 10% to 15% falls within the top ten clones.

CDR1 is given as KGHSH and CDR2 as LQKENI, both from the germline V gene. The CDR3 numbers 14 residues from cysteine through phenylalanine. The entry retains the CDR3 DNA only, 42 bases that are in frame from base 1. V drops 3 bases and J drops 2 bases, leaving 9 bases in between. The donors were healthy, HIV-negative adults with no recently reported acute infections or vaccinations. All donors were Caucasian adults living in Nashville, Tennessee, USA. In the unsorted samples, 70 million to 90 million PBMCs were counted, and genomic DNA was extracted using the QIAamp DNA Blood Mini kit. Blood was obtained by leukapheresis, after which PBMCs were separated by Ficoll-Histopaque density gradient centrifugation and cryopreserved in liquid nitrogen vapor phase.

Recombination connected TRBV18 to TRBJ2-3, with the D gene call left open. The sequence was obtained from a woman aged 40 to 50 in good health. Some clones in this sample may be carry-over from other donors' samples. Sequencing was carried out using PBMCs. For the CDR3, the sequence is CASSPPATTDTQYF. The DNA reads TGTGCCAGCTCACCGCCAGCTACCACAGATACGCAGTATTTT. Here the CDR3 is joined to the reference TRBV18 and TRBJ2-3 genes, and the full variable domain is: NAGVMQNPRHLVRRRGQEARLRCSPMKGHSHVYWYRQLPEEGLKFMVYLQKENIIDESGMPKERFSAEFPKEGPSILRIQQVVRGDSAAYFCASSPPATTDTQYFGPGTRLTVL.